Below, 24 T cell receptor beta chains from the same sample are listed, as sequenced in a study of control samples from healthy donors and cancer patients. Profiling relied on immunoSEQ multiplex PCR, and the TCRdb table lists in-frame clones only, not all of them. The data contain tens of thousands of clones, about nine tenths of them singletons. The sample comprised blood. These receptors came from a man aged 50 to 60 in good health.

The J gene is TRBJ2-7, the V gene TRBV14; D perhaps matches TRBD2 (5 bases). The CDR3 has 17 amino acids. The V end lost 0 bases, the J end lost 0 bases, and 15 bases lay between the germline ends. CDR1 is SGHDN, CDR2 FVKESK, per germline. DNA for the CDR3: TGTGCCAGCAGCCAAGAGTACCCCCAACGGGGCTCCTACGAGCAGTACTTC. It yields the protein CASSQEYPQRGSYEQYF.

This clone was observed at least ten times. The chain joins TRBV3-1 (or the pseudogene TRBV3-2) to TRBJ2-7; D is ambiguous. The germline gives CDR1 LGHDT, CDR2 YNNKEL (reference sequence). The V end was cut by 1 base, the J end by 5 bases, with 12 bases between. CDR3 length equals 14 residues. CDR3 in DNA: TGTGCCAGCAGCCAAGGTGGGTTAACTAACGAGCAGTACTTC. It encodes CASSQGGLTNEQYF.

This sequence joins TRBV6-2 or TRBV6-3 and TRBJ2-3; TRBD2 matches 8 bases. CDR3 length: 12 amino acids. V lost 6 bases and J lost 9; bases outside the gene matches: 5. Germline CDR1 and CDR2: MNHEY and SVGEGT. For the CDR3, the DNA is TGTGCCAGCAGCCCCCCGGGGGGGACGCAGTATTTT. This encodes CASSPPGGTQYF.

This rearrangement joins TRBV5-6 to TRBJ1-1, with D perhaps TRBD1 (6 bases). The CDR3 totals 13 residues. V lost 6 bases, J lost 6 bases, and 15 bases lay in between. Germline CDR1 reads SGHDT; CDR2 reads YYEEEE. CDR3 in DNA: TGTGCCAGCACCCTGAGGGGGGCGGCTGAAGCTTTCTTT. It is translated as CASTLRGAAEAFF.

This sequence joins TRBV7-2 and TRBJ1-6, with a tentative D call TRBD1 (6 bases). The CDR3 loop spans 17 amino acids. Trimming left V 2 bases short and J 6 bases short, with 17 bases between. Germline V gene data show CDR1 as SGHTA and CDR2 as FQGNSA. This CDR3 is CASSLRGGGDTNSPLHF. In DNA, the CDR3 is TGTGCCAGCAGCTTACGGGGCGGGGGGGACACTAATTCACCCCTCCACTTT.

The CDR3 sequence is CASSFGGNRGRGTDTQYF. CDR3 sequence (DNA): TGCGCCAGCAGCTTTGGTGGGAACAGGGGAAGGGGCACAGATACGCAGTATTTT. The chain employs TRBV5-1 and TRBJ2-3, with 7 positions matching TRBD1. CDR3 length equals 18 residues. Germline CDR1 is SGHRS and CDR2 is YFSETQ. The J segment lost 1 base and the V segment lost 2 bases, leaving 13 bases of the junction unmatched.

The V call is TRBV19, the J call TRBJ2-5, with TRBD1 matching over 9 bases. Trimming took 6 bases from V and 3 from J; bases not matched to a gene: 2. CDR1 and CDR2 (germline): LNHDA, SQIVND (reference sequence). The CDR3 has 13 residues. In DNA form, the CDR3 reads TGTGCCAGTAGGGACAGGGGAAAAGAGACCCAGTACTTC. Protein sequence: CASRDRGKETQYF.

The V gene is TRBV3-1 (or the pseudogene TRBV3-2), the J gene TRBJ1-3; TRBD1 might be the D (6 bases). The CDR3 totals 21 residues. Germline CDR1 is LGHDT and CDR2 is YNNKEL (reference sequence). Trimming cost V 1 base and J 0 bases, with 25 bases left between them. CDR3 coding DNA: TGTGCCAGCAGCCAAGTTGTTCAGGGGATTGCAGTCGATTTCTCTGGAAACACCATATATTTT. The encoded protein is CASSQVVQGIAVDFSGNTIYF.

V and J are TRBV3-1 (or the pseudogene TRBV3-2) and TRBJ2-4; 11 bases are shared with TRBD2. V shed 6 bases, J shed 1 base, and the junction held 2 bases outside the gene matches. Germline-derived CDR1 and CDR2 are LGHDT and YNNKEL (reference sequence). The CDR3 extends over 15 amino acids. The CDR3 coding sequence is TGTGCCAGCAGTCCTAGCGGGGGGGCCAAAAACATTCAGTACTTC. It is translated as CASSPSGGAKNIQYF.

This chain links TRBV18 with TRBJ2-2, with D tentatively TRBD1 or TRBD2 (5 bases each). The CDR3 is 15 residues long. Germline-derived CDR1 and CDR2 are KGHSH and LQKENI. V gave up 5 bases and J gave up 5 bases, with 15 bases separating them. The CDR3 region is CASSTRRGDTGELFF. The CDR3 region has the DNA TGTGCCAGCTCAACGAGAAGGGGAGATACCGGGGAGCTGTTTTTT.

The chain recombines TRBV6-2 or TRBV6-3 with TRBJ1-5; D is unresolved. V shed 3 bases and J shed 0 bases, with 6 bases lying between them. CDR1 and CDR2 from the germline V gene are MNHEY and SVGEGT. This CDR3 spans 14 amino acids. The chain's CDR3 is CASSYETSNQPQHF. DNA for the CDR3: TGTGCCAGCAGTTATGAAACTAGCAATCAGCCCCAGCATTTT.

This clone was recorded once. The chain joins TRBV29-1 to TRBJ1-2; D gene unclear. The CDR3 has 11 residues. Deletions cut 5 bases from V and 1 base from J, with 5 bases between. The germline gives CDR1 SQVTM, CDR2 ANQGSEA. CDR3 coding DNA: TGCAGCGTTACCATTAACTATGGCTACACCTTC. It specifies CSVTINYGYTF.

The chain recombines TRBV11-2 with TRBJ2-3, with D perhaps TRBD1 or TRBD2 (7 bases each). V lost 5 bases and J 0 bases, leaving 18 bases between the germline ends. This CDR3 region has 17 residues. Per the germline V gene, CDR1 is SGHAT and CDR2 is FQNNGV. CDR3 sequence: CASSPGGGTTSTDTQYF. The CDR3 bases are TGTGCCAGCAGCCCAGGGGGGGGGACTACAAGCACAGATACGCAGTATTTT.

This clone appeared a single time. The chain couples TRBV6-6 to TRBJ2-5, with D possibly being TRBD1 (5 bases). V was clipped by 2 bases and J by 5 bases, with 12 bases between them. The CDR3 runs to 14 residues. Germline V lookup: CDR1 MNHNY, CDR2 SVGAGI (reference sequence). For the CDR3, the DNA is TGTGCCAGCAGTTACCGTGACAGTAAGGAGACCCAGTACTTC. Translating it yields CASSYRDSKETQYF.

The chain couples TRBV7-2 to TRBJ2-3; TRBD2 might be the D (5 bases). CDR3 size: 15 residues. Germline CDR1 and CDR2: SGHTA and FQGNSA. Between the trimmed V and J ends, which lost 2 bases and 3 bases, there was a span of 12 bases. The CDR3 sequence: CASSLLRALTDTQYF. CDR3 DNA sequence: TGTGCCAGCAGCTTATTGAGGGCATTGACAGATACGCAGTATTTT.

V usage is TRBV3-1 (or the pseudogene TRBV3-2) and J usage is TRBJ1-1; D may be TRBD1 (6 bases). This CDR3 has 13 residues. Trimming cost V 5 bases and J 1 base, with 8 bases left between them. Germline loops: CDR1 LGHDT, CDR2 YNNKEL (reference sequence). DNA of the CDR3: TGTGCCAGCAGCGGGACAAGGAACACTGAAGCTTTCTTT. Amino acid sequence: CASSGTRNTEAFF.

Note on this clone: One end of the junction varies from germline; a read error may be responsible. V gene TRBV4-2 combines with J gene TRBJ2-7, with 9 bases that match TRBD2. CDR1 LGHNA and CDR2 YNFKEQ come from the germline V gene. The CDR3 sequence is 15 residues long. The CDR3 DNA is TGTGCCAGCACCCAAGATCCTAGCGGGGACTACGAGCAGTACTTC. It specifies CASTQDPSGDYEQYF.

This rearrangement joins TRBV7-2 to TRBJ2-7; 7 bases fit TRBD2. This CDR3 is 15 amino acids long. In germline, CDR1 is SGHTA, CDR2 FQGNSA. After removal of 6 bases from V and 6 bases from J, the junction contained 14 bases not matched to a gene. The CDR3 sequence is CASRGRSGPSGEQYF. In DNA, the CDR3 is TGTGCCAGCAGGGGTCGTAGTGGACCTAGCGGCGAGCAGTACTTC.

The CDR3 nucleotides are TGCGCCAGCAGCTTGACGGGATCAGAAAAACTGTTTTTT. Its protein is CASSLTGSEKLFF. The chain uses TRBV5-1 and TRBJ1-4; D is unclear. V shed 1 base and J shed 8 bases, with 9 bases lying between them. This CDR3 has 13 amino acids. The germline gives CDR1 SGHRS, CDR2 YFSETQ.

CDR3 amino acids: CASSLVGTTGGGYTF. The CDR3 DNA is TGTGCCAGCAGCTTAGTGGGGACAACAGGAGGTGGCTACACCTTC. The chain couples TRBV7-9 to TRBJ1-2, with D perhaps matching TRBD1 (6 bases). The CDR3 length is 15 residues. Germline lookup yields CDR1 SEHNR and CDR2 FQNEAQ (reference sequence). Trimming shortened V by 1 base and J by 7 bases, and 16 bases separated the two germline ends.

The chain couples TRBV5-1 to TRBJ1-2; D is possibly TRBD1 (5 bases). CDR3 length: 14 residues. Germline-derived CDR1 and CDR2 are SGHRS and YFSETQ. Trimming pared 0 bases from V and 4 bases from J, leaving 10 bases between. DNA for the CDR3: TGCGCCAGCAGCTTGGAACGGGACGGCTATGGCTACACCTTC. Translated: CASSLERDGYGYTF.

This rearrangement joins TRBV6-5 to TRBJ1-3, with TRBD1 matching 7 bases. Germline lookup yields CDR1 MNHEY and CDR2 SVGAGI. The CDR3 runs to 15 residues. The V segment lost 4 bases and the J segment 0 bases; nucleotides outside the gene matches: 3. The CDR3 coding sequence is TGTGCCAGCAGTTCGGGACAGCACTCTGGAAACACCATATATTTT. This gives the protein CASSSGQHSGNTIYF.

The chain uses TRBV2 and TRBJ2-2; unclear D gene. This CDR3 is built from 15 residues. Germline CDR1 SNHLY, CDR2 FYNNEI. V gave up 11 bases and J gave up 5 bases, with 21 bases separating them. The CDR3 spells CAARRGPAQTGELFF. Written as DNA, the CDR3 is TGTGCCGCACGACGTGGGCCCGCCCAGACCGGGGAGCTGTTTTTT.

The chain has TRBV2 and TRBJ2-1; TRBD2 aligns across 9 bases. The germline gives CDR1 SNHLY, CDR2 FYNNEI. Trimming at V came to 2 bases and at J to 7 bases, leaving 6 bases not matched to a gene. The CDR3 length is 15 residues. The CDR3 region is CASSERRGGWNEQFF. The CDR3 DNA follows: TGTGCCAGCAGTGAACGGCGGGGGGGCTGGAATGAGCAGTTCTTC.